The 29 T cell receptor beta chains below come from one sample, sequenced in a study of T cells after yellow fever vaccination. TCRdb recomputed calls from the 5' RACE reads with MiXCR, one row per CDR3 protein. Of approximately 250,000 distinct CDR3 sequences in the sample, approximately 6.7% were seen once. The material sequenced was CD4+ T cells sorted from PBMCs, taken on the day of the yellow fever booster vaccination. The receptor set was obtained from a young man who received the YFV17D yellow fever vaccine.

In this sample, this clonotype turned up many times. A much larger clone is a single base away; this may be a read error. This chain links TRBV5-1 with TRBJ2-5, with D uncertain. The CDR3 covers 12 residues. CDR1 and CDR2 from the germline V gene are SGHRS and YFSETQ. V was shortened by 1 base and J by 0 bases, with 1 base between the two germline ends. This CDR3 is CASSLYQETQYF. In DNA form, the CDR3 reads TGCGCCAGCAGCTTGTACCAAGAGACCCAGTACTTC. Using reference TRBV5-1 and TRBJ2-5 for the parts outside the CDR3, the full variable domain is KAGVTQTPRYLIKTRGQQVTLSCSPISGHRSVSWYQQTPGQGLQFLFEYFSETQRNKGNFPGRFSGRQFSNSRSEMNVSTLELGDSALYLCASSLYQETQYFGPGTRLLVL.

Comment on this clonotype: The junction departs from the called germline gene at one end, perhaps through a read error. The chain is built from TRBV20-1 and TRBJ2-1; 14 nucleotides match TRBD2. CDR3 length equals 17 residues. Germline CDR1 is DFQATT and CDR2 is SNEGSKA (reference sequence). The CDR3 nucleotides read TGCTGTGCTTCGGGACTAGCGGGAGATAGGTCCTACAATGAGCAGTTCTTC. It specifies CCASGLAGDRSYNEQFF.

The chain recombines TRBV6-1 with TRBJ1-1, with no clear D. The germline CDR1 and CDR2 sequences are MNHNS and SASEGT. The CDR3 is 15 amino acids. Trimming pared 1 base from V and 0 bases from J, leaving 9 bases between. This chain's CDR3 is CASSEGLSMNTEAFF. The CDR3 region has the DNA TGTGCCAGCAGTGAAGGACTTTCTATGAACACTGAAGCTTTCTTT.

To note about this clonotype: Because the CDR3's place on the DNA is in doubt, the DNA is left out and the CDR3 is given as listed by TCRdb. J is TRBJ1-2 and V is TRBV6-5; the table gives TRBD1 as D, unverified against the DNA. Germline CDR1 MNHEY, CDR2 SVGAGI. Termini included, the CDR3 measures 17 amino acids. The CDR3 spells CASSTSGQGVSNYGYTF.

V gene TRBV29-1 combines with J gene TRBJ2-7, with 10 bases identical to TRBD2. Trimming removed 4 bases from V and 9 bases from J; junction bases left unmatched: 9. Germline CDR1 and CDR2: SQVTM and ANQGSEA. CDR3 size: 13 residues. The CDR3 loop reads CSVVPSGSIWQYF. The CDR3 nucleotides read TGCAGCGTTGTCCCTAGCGGGAGTATCTGGCAGTACTTC.

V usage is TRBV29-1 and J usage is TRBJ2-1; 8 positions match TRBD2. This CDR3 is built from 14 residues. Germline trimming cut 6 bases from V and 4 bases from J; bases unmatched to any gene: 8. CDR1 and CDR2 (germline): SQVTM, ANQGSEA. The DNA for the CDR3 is TGCAGCGTCCGGACTAGCCGCCCTTACAATGAGCAGTTCTTC. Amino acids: CSVRTSRPYNEQFF.

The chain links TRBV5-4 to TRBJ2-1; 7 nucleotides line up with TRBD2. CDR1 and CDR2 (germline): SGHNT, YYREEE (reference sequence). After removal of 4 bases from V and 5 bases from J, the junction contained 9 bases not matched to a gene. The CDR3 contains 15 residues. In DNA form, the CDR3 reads TGTGCCAGCAGCCTCTGGGAGGGACGGAACAATGAGCAGTTCTTC. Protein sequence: CASSLWEGRNNEQFF.

The CDR3 spells CASSPLSGGPQETQYF. The CDR3 nucleotides read TGTGCCAGCTCACCACTTTCGGGAGGGCCCCAAGAGACCCAGTACTTC. The chain couples TRBV18 to TRBJ2-5; the match to TRBD2 covers 8 bases. This CDR3 region has 16 residues. CDR1 KGHSH and CDR2 LQKENI come from the germline V gene. Trimming at V came to 1 base and at J to 1 base, leaving 5 bases not matched to a gene.

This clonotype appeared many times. The CDR3 DNA sequence: TGTGCCAGCAGCCGGGACTCACGCTACGAGCAGTACTTC. It is translated as CASSRDSRYEQYF. The rearrangement links TRBV25-1 to TRBJ2-7; D might be TRBD2 (6 bases). This CDR3 contains 13 residues. Trimming pared 6 bases from V and 3 bases from J, leaving 12 bases between. The germline CDR1 and CDR2 sequences are MGHDK and SYGVNS.

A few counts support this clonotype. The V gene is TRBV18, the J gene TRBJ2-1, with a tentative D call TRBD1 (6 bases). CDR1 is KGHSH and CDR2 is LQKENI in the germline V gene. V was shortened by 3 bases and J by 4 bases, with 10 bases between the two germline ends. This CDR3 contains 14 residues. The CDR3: CASSPDRKYNEQFF. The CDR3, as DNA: TGTGCCAGCTCACCGGACAGAAAATACAATGAGCAGTTCTTC.

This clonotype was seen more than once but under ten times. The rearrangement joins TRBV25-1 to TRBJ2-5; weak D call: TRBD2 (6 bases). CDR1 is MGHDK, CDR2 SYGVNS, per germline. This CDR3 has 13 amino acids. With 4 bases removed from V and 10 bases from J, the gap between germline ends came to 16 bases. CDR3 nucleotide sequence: TGTGCCAGCAGTGTTGCTAGCGATGGGATCCAGTACTTC. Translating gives CASSVASDGIQYF.

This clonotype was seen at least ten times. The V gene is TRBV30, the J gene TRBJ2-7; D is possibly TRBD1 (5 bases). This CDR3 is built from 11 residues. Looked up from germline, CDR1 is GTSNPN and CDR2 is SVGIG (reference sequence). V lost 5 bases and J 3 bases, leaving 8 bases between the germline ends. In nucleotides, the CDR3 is TGTGCCTGGGGACAAGTCTACGAGCAGTACTTC. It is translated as CAWGQVYEQYF.

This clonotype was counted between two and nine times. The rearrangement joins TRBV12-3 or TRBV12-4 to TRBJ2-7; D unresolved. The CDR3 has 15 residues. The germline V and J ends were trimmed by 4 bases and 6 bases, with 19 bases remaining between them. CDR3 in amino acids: CASSYIPDLASEQYF. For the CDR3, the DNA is TGTGCCAGCAGTTATATTCCGGACCTGGCCTCCGAGCAGTACTTC.

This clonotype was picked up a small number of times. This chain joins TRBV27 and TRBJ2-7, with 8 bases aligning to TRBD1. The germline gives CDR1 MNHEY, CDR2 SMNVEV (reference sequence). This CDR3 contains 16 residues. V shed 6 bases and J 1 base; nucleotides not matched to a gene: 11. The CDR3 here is CASRPGQGALSYEQYF. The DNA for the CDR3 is TGTGCCAGCAGACCCGGGCAGGGGGCTTTGTCCTACGAGCAGTACTTC.

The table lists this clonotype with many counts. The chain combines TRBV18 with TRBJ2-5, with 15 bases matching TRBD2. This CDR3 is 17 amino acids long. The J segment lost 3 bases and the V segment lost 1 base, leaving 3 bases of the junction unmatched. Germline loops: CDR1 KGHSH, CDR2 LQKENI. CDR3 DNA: TGTGCCAGCTCACCACGGACTAGCGGGAGGGCCAAAGAGACCCAGTACTTC. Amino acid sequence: CASSPRTSGRAKETQYF.

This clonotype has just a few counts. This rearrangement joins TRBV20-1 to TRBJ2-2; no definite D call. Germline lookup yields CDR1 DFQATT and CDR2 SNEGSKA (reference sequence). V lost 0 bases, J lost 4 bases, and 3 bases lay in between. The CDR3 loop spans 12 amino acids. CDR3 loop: CSAREGTGELFF. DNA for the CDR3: TGCAGTGCTAGAGAGGGCACCGGGGAGCTGTTTTTT.

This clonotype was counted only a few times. The CDR3 is CASSPTRLVSGDEQFF. In DNA, the CDR3 is TGTGCCAGCAGCCCGACCCGACTAGTATCAGGGGATGAGCAGTTCTTC. V gene TRBV12-3 or TRBV12-4 combines with J gene TRBJ2-1, with D possibly called TRBD1 or TRBD2 (6 bases each). The V gene lost 6 bases and the J gene lost 8 bases, with 23 bases spanning the gap. There are 16 residues in the CDR3.

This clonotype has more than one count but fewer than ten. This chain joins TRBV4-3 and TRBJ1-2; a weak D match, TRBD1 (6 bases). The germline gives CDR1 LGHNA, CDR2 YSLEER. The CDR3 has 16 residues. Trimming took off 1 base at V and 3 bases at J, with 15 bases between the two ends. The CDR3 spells CASSQVGARGDYGYTF. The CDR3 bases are TGCGCCAGCAGCCAAGTAGGGGCCAGGGGAGACTATGGCTACACCTTC.

CDR3 coding DNA: TGTGCCAGCAGATTGACCCGCGATGGCTACACCTTC. Translation gives CASRLTRDGYTF. This chain uses TRBV2 with TRBJ1-2; D is ambiguous. Germline V lookup: CDR1 SNHLY, CDR2 FYNNEI. The V end lost 6 bases, the J end lost 6 bases, and 11 bases lay between the germline ends. The CDR3 has 12 amino acids.

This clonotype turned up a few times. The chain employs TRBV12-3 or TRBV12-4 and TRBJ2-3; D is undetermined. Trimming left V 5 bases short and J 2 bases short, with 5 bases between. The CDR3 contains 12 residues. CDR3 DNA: TGTGCCAGCAGTAGGAACACAGATACGCAGTATTTT. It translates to CASSRNTDTQYF.

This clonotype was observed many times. The CDR3 is CASQATAYNEQFF. The CDR3 region has the DNA TGTGCCAGCCAGGCGACCGCTTACAATGAGCAGTTCTTC. The gene calls are TRBV6-2 or TRBV6-3 and TRBJ2-1, with D hard to call. V was clipped by 8 bases and J by 4 bases, with 12 bases between them. Germline V gene data show CDR1 as MNHEY and CDR2 as SVGEGT. The CDR3 has 13 amino acids.

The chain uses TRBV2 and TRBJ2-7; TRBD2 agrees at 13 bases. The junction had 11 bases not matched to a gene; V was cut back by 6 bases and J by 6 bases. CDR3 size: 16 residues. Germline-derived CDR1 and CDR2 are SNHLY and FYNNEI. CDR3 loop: CASRGTGTSGTTEQYF. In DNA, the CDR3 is TGTGCCAGCAGGGGGACTGGGACTAGCGGGACGACCGAGCAGTACTTC.

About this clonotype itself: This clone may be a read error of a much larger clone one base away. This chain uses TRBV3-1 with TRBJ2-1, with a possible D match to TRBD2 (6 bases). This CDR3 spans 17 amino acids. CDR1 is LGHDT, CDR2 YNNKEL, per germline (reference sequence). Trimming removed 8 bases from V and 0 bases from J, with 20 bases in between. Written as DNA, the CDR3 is TGTGCCAGCTGCCCCCCCCTCGCGGGGAACTCCTACAATGAGCAGTTCTTC. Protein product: CASCPPLAGNSYNEQFF.

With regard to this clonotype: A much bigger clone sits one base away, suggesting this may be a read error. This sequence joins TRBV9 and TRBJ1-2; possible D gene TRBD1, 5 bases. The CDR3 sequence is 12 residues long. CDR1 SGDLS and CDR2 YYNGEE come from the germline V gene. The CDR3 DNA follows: TGTACCAGCAGCACCAGGGCAACGGGCTACACCTTC. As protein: CTSSTRATGYTF.

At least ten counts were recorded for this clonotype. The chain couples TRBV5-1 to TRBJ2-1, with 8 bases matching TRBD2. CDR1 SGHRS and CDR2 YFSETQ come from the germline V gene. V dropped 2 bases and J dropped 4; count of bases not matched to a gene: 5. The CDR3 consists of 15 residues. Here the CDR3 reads CASSFREGRYNEQFF. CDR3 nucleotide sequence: TGCGCCAGCAGCTTTCGGGAGGGCCGTTACAATGAGCAGTTCTTC. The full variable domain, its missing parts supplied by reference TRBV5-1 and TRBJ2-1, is KAGVTQTPRYLIKTRGQQVTLSCSPISGHRSVSWYQQTPGQGLQFLFEYFSETQRNKGNFPGRFSGRQFSNSRSEMNVSTLELGDSALYLCASSFREGRYNEQFFGPGTRLTVL.

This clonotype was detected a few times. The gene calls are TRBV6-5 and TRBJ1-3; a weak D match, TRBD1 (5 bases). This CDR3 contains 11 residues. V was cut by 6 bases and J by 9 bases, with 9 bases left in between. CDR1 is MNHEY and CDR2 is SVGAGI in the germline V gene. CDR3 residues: CASRLGGTIYF. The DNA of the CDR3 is TGTGCCAGCAGACTTGGGGGCACCATATATTTT.

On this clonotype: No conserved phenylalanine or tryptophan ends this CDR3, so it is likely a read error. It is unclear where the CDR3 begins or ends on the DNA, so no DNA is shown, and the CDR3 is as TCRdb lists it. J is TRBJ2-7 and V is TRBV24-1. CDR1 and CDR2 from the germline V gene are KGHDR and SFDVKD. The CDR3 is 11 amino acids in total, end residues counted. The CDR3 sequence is CATRASRLPYH.

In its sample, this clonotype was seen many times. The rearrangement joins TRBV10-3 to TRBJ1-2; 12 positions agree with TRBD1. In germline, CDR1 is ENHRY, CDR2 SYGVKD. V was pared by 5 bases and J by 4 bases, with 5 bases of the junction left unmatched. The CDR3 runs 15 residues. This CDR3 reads CAISYEGQGAYGYTF. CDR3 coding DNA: TGTGCCATCAGTTATGAGGGACAGGGGGCCTATGGCTACACCTTC.

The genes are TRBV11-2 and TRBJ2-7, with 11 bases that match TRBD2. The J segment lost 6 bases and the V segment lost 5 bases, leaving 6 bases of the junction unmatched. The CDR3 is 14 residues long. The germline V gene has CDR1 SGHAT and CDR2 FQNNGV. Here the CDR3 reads CASSRTSGSTEQYF. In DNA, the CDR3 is TGTGCCAGCAGCCGTACTAGCGGGAGCACCGAGCAGTACTTC. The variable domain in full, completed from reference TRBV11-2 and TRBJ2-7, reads EAGVAQSPRYKIIEKRQSVAFWCNPISGHATLYWYQQILGQGPKLLIQFQNNGVVDDSQLPKDRFSAERLKGVDSTLKIQPAKLEDSAVYLCASSRTSGSTEQYFGPGTRLTVT.